A single sample gave rise to the 25 T cell receptor beta chains below, sequenced in a study of cytomegalovirus exposure and HLA in healthy donors. Vbeta (60) and Jbeta (13) primers were used in the PCR. Profiled with immunoSEQ multiplex PCR; TCRdb holds only in-frame clones, not every one. The sample lists 95,000 to 150,000 clones; 76% were seen once. Sequencing was done on a sample of PBMCs. Every receptor here comes from a man over 45 in good health and CMV-seronegative.

V usage is TRBV5-4 and J usage is TRBJ1-6; D is ambiguous. This CDR3 comprises 16 residues. Per germline, CDR1 SGHNT and CDR2 YYREEE (reference sequence). With 2 bases removed from V and 3 bases from J, the gap between germline ends came to 12 bases. The CDR3 sequence: CASSFGGGVYNSPLHF. CDR3 bases: TGTGCCAGCAGCTTCGGTGGCGGGGTCTATAATTCACCCCTCCACTTT.

The chain couples TRBV19 to TRBJ2-5, with D perhaps TRBD1 (6 bases). The CDR3 runs to 13 residues. V was trimmed by 4 bases and J by 2 bases, leaving 8 bases between them. Germline-derived CDR1 and CDR2 are LNHDA and SQIVND (reference sequence). CDR3 in amino acids: CASSKRGQETQYF. Written as DNA, the CDR3 is TGTGCCAGTAGTAAGAGGGGGCAAGAGACCCAGTACTTC.

CDR3 bases: TGTGCCAGCAGCTTAAACCGTGGACAGGATACGCAGTATTTT. Its protein product is CASSLNRGQDTQYF. The V and J genes are TRBV7-3 and TRBJ2-3; possible D gene TRBD1, 6 bases. Between the trimmed V and J ends, which lost 1 base and 6 bases, there was a span of 11 bases. Germline V gives CDR1 SGHTA, CDR2 FQGTGA. CDR3 length: 14 residues.

The chain is built from TRBV27 and TRBJ1-2; 7 bases are shared with TRBD1. Germline V gene data show CDR1 as MNHEY and CDR2 as SMNVEV (reference sequence). There are 13 residues in the CDR3. Trimming removed 5 bases from V and 6 bases from J; junction bases left unmatched: 6. The CDR3 region is CASSHDRADGYTF. CDR3 nucleotide sequence: TGTGCCAGCAGTCACGACAGGGCGGATGGCTACACCTTC.

This clone was seen a few times. The J gene is TRBJ2-7, the V gene TRBV4-3, with TRBD1 matching over 9 bases. The germline gives CDR1 LGHNA, CDR2 YSLEER. J gave up 3 bases and V 4 bases, and 4 bases lay outside the gene matches. The CDR3 totals 14 residues. The CDR3 DNA reads TGCGCCAGCAGCCCCGGACAGGGGCGCTACGAGCAGTACTTC. Translation gives CASSPGQGRYEQYF.

The chain has TRBV6-1 and TRBJ2-7; D is unresolved. The CDR3 loop spans 12 amino acids. CDR1 and CDR2 (germline): MNHNS, SASEGT. The V and J ends lost 6 bases and 5 bases respectively, with 11 bases between them. CDR3: CASRPGSDEQYF. The CDR3 DNA sequence: TGTGCCAGCAGGCCCGGGTCCGACGAGCAGTACTTC.

Only a few counts were recorded for this clone. The J gene is TRBJ1-2, the V gene TRBV5-5, with 9 bases identical to TRBD1. Losses at the gene ends were 2 bases for V and 8 bases for J; bases not matched to a gene: 10. The CDR3 is made up of 15 amino acids. Per germline, CDR1 SGHKS and CDR2 YYEKEE (reference sequence). CDR3 in amino acids: CASSFTGQGFMGYTF. Here the CDR3 DNA reads TGTGCCAGCAGCTTCACGGGACAGGGATTCATGGGCTACACCTTC.

The chain carries TRBV5-4 and TRBJ1-6, with 9 nucleotides matching TRBD1. The CDR3 consists of 15 residues. The trim removed 7 bases at V and 10 bases at J, leaving 12 bases unmatched. Germline CDR1 is SGHNT and CDR2 is YYREEE (reference sequence). CDR3 in amino acids: CASAPSGQGRSPLHF. The DNA for the CDR3 is TGTGCCAGCGCACCTTCGGGACAGGGTCGCTCACCCCTCCACTTT.

The V call is TRBV19, the J call TRBJ1-2; D might be TRBD1 (6 bases). The CDR3 is 13 residues long. CDR1 and CDR2 (germline): LNHDA, SQIVND (reference sequence). V was clipped by 5 bases and J by 7 bases, with 14 bases between them. The CDR3 loop reads CASSPRTETGYTF. CDR3 DNA sequence: TGTGCCAGTAGTCCTCGGACAGAGACTGGCTACACCTTC.

The J gene is TRBJ1-4, the V gene TRBV19; 7 bases fit TRBD1. CDR3 size: 14 residues. Germline trimming cut 6 bases from V and 7 bases from J; bases unmatched to any gene: 8. Germline V lookup: CDR1 LNHDA, CDR2 SQIVND (reference sequence). CDR3 in amino acids: CASSLGQIGEKLFF. The CDR3 DNA follows: TGTGCCAGTAGCCTGGGACAGATCGGTGAAAAACTGTTTTTT. The whole variable domain, filled in from reference TRBV19 and TRBJ1-4, reads DGGITQSPKYLFRKEGQNVTLSCEQNLNHDAMYWYRQDPGQGLRLIYYSQIVNDFQKGDIAEGYSVSREKKESFPLTVTSAQKNPTAFYLCASSLGQIGEKLFFGSGTQLSVL.

V and J are TRBV29-1 and TRBJ1-3, with D uncertain. The CDR3 has 18 amino acids. CDR1 and CDR2 (germline): SQVTM, ANQGSEA. V was clipped by 1 base and J by 1 base, with 20 bases between them. CDR3 loop: CSVEARSKVTGSGNTIYF. The CDR3 region has the DNA TGCAGCGTTGAAGCGCGTAGTAAGGTTACGGGGTCTGGAAACACCATATATTTT.

This rearrangement joins TRBV18 to TRBJ2-7; 10 bases are a match to TRBD1. With 3 bases clipped from V and 7 bases from J, the junction kept 9 bases outside the gene matches. Per germline, CDR1 KGHSH and CDR2 LQKENI. CDR3 length equals 15 residues. The CDR3 here is CASSPGTGASGEQYV. In nucleotides, the CDR3 is TGTGCCAGCTCACCGGGGACAGGGGCATCGGGTGAGCAGTACGTC.

This clone has just a few counts. V is TRBV6-1 and J is TRBJ1-5, with 7 bases lining up with TRBD1. V gave up 1 base and J gave up 8 bases; unmatched junction bases: 8. This CDR3 contains 15 residues. Germline-derived CDR1 and CDR2 are MNHNS and SASEGT. CDR3 region: CASSEGPRGLEPQHF. Written as DNA, the CDR3 is TGTGCCAGCAGTGAAGGCCCGAGGGGGCTGGAGCCCCAGCATTTT.

The chain recombines TRBV10-3 with TRBJ1-1; a possible D gene is TRBD1 (5 bases). Germline CDR1 and CDR2: ENHRY and SYGVKD. Trimming cost V 5 bases and J 7 bases, with 8 bases left between them. The CDR3 contains 11 residues. The DNA of the CDR3 is TGTGCCATCAGTTTAAGGGGTGAAGCTTTCTTT. Protein: CAISLRGEAFF.

V gene TRBV11-1 combines with J gene TRBJ2-5; D is unresolved. V lost 5 bases and J lost 1, with 11 bases in between. The germline V gene encodes CDR1 SGHAT and CDR2 FQDESV (reference sequence). The CDR3 runs to 14 residues. For the CDR3, the DNA is TGTGCCAGCAGCCCCCGTGGCCTCCAAGAGACCCAGTACTTC. Its protein is CASSPRGLQETQYF.

V and J are TRBV7-2 and TRBJ2-3; possibly TRBD2 for D (5 bases). The germline V and J ends were trimmed by 3 bases and 2 bases, with 9 bases remaining between them. The CDR3 is 14 residues long. The germline gives CDR1 SGHTA, CDR2 FQGNSA. CDR3 protein: CASSFGRDTDTQYF. For the CDR3, the DNA is TGTGCCAGCAGCTTCGGACGGGACACAGATACGCAGTATTTT.

The J gene is TRBJ2-5, the V gene TRBV27; tentative D call: TRBD1 (6 bases). The CDR3 totals 15 residues. V was cut by 2 bases and J by 5 bases, with 15 bases left in between. Germline V gene sequence: CDR1 MNHEY, CDR2 SMNVEV (reference sequence). The CDR3 sequence is CASSLRGQGWETQYF. In DNA form, the CDR3 reads TGTGCCAGCAGTTTACGGGGACAAGGGTGGGAGACCCAGTACTTC.

The chain has TRBV9 and TRBJ1-1, with 10 bases fitting TRBD1. CDR1 is SGDLS, CDR2 YYNGEE, per germline. J gave up 3 bases and V 1 base, and 3 bases lay outside the gene matches. CDR3 length: 15 residues. DNA for the CDR3: TGTGCCAGCAGCGTATACGGACAGGGGGACACTGAAGCTTTCTTT. This translates into CASSVYGQGDTEAFF. The entire variable domain, with the rest obtained from reference TRBV9 and TRBJ1-1, is as follows: DSGVTQTPKHLITATGQRVTLRCSPRSGDLSVYWYQQSLDQGLQFLIQYYNGEERAKGNILERFSAQQFPDLHSELNLSSLELGDSALYFCASSVYGQGDTEAFFGQGTRLTVV.

This sequence joins TRBV4-1 and TRBJ1-4, with 8 positions matching TRBD1. This CDR3 contains 14 residues. Germline V lookup: CDR1 MGHRA, CDR2 YSYEKL. Losses at the gene ends were 3 bases for V and 10 bases for J; bases not matched to a gene: 7. DNA for the CDR3: TGCGCCAGCAGCCACCCCGGACAGGGTGGAAAACTGTTTTTT. Residues: CASSHPGQGGKLFF.

The chain couples TRBV6-1 to TRBJ2-1; 8 bases agree with TRBD2. The CDR3 runs to 15 residues. Germline V gene sequence: CDR1 MNHNS, CDR2 SASEGT. Trimming cost V 6 bases and J 6 bases; bases outside gene matches: 10. This chain's CDR3 is CASRKEGLVSNEQFF. The CDR3 coding sequence is TGTGCCAGCAGGAAGGAGGGACTAGTCTCCAATGAGCAGTTCTTC.

V gene TRBV5-1 combines with J gene TRBJ2-2; 7 bases are shared with TRBD1. J lost 4 bases, V lost 8 bases, and 2 bases had no gene match. The CDR3 extends over 12 amino acids. Germline CDR1 SGHRS, CDR2 YFSETQ. The CDR3 here is CASGQATGELFF. DNA for the CDR3: TGCGCCAGTGGACAGGCCACCGGGGAGCTGTTTTTT.

V is TRBV2 and J is TRBJ2-3, with TRBD2 matching over 7 bases. The CDR3 runs to 15 residues. The germline CDR1 and CDR2 sequences are SNHLY and FYNNEI. V dropped 3 bases and J dropped 3; count of bases not matched to a gene: 6. CDR3 coding DNA: TGTGCCAGCAGTGAGGATTGGGAGGGGACAGATACGCAGTATTTT. It specifies CASSEDWEGTDTQYF.

The V and J genes are TRBV9 and TRBJ1-2; possibly TRBD1 for D (6 bases). The germline gives CDR1 SGDLS, CDR2 YYNGEE. CDR3 length: 18 residues. Trimming removed 4 bases at V and 7 bases at J, with 29 bases between. Written as DNA, the CDR3 is TGTGCCAGCAGCCCGTCCCCGGGGGGCAGGAGCCTGGGGGGTGGCTACACCTTC. Its translation: CASSPSPGGRSLGGGYTF.

V and J are TRBV4-3 and TRBJ1-1; D uncertain. CDR3 length: 13 amino acids. Germline lookup yields CDR1 LGHNA and CDR2 YSLEER. V was shortened by 0 bases and J by 1 base, with 3 bases between the two germline ends. CDR3 sequence: CASSQDRNTEAFF. The CDR3 DNA reads as TGCGCCAGCAGCCAAGACAGGAACACTGAAGCTTTCTTT.

This clone was seen more than once but under ten times. This sequence joins TRBV7-6 and TRBJ1-1; D perhaps matches TRBD1 (6 bases). Trimming took 1 base from V and 7 from J, leaving 19 bases between them. The CDR3 has 16 amino acids. From germline, CDR1 is SGHVS and CDR2 FNYEAQ. CDR3 coding DNA: TGTGCCAGCAGCTTAGGTCACAGGGTAGGGGTGGGTGAAGCTTTCTTT. Translated, it gives CASSLGHRVGVGEAFF.